This T cell receptor (beta chain) derives from a study of blood T cell repertoires in COVID-19. Original analysis: By means of reference gene primer amplification, nucleated cell counts were estimated. Using immunoSEQ multiplex PCR, the repertoire was profiled, and TCRdb retains in-frame clones only, with some absent. From that table come the V and J calls and clone size; the DNA was used to work out D and trimming. Of about 320,000 clones in the sample, around 89% are singletons; the top ten hold roughly 6.7%. This clone appeared a single time. The germline CDR1 and CDR2 sequences are SGHRS and YFSETQ. V lost 3 bases and J 1 base, leaving 10 bases between the germline ends. CDR3 length equals 14 residues.

Sequencing was carried out using peripheral blood. V gene TRBV5-1 combines with J gene TRBJ1-1; maybe TRBD1 (5 bases). The clonotype was recovered from a man in his late teens or twenties who had recovered from COVID-19. CDR3 sequence: CASSSDSPNTEAFF. CDR3 in DNA: TGCGCCAGCAGCTCAGACAGCCCGAACACTGAAGCTTTCTTT.